This TCR beta chain was sequenced in a study of T cells in narcolepsy. Study-level findings and limits: Autoreactive HCRT-specific and TRIB2-specific clonotypes were marked in same-patient CSF-versus-blood CD4+ comparisons.

Generated by immunoSEQ multiplex PCR, the TCRdb table keeps only in-frame clones and is missing some. The table includes about 40,000 clones, around 88% detected once. A note on this clone: What it recognizes is unknown. The germline gene is not matched at one end of the junction; a read error may be the cause.

The CDR3 loop spans 13 amino acids. The V gene's germline CDR1 is SGHDT and CDR2 YYEEEE. V is TRBV5-6 and J is TRBJ2-5; possibly TRBD1 for D (6 bases). The sequence was obtained from a human donor with narcolepsy. The sequencing sample was made of CD45RA- memory CD4+ T cells from PBMCs. The CDR3 nucleotides are TGTGCCAGCAGGTTGAAGGGACAAGGGACCCAGTACTTC. As protein: CASRLKGQGTQYF.